The present entry profiles one T cell receptor (beta chain) with its context. TCRdb independently ran MiXCR on the reads; one entry per CDR3 protein. The sample records more than 400,000 distinct CDR3 sequences, approximately 25% being singletons. The CDR3 totals 15 residues. Germline V lookup: CDR1 SGHNT, CDR2 YYREEE (reference sequence). Germline trimming cut 3 bases from V and 3 bases from J; bases unmatched to any gene: 1. The data are from a study of T cell repertoires in cytomegalovirus infection. This receptor was obtained from a human donor in good health (CMV status not recorded). Some clones in this sample may be carry-over from other donors' samples. The sample taken for sequencing was PBMCs. This rearrangement joins TRBV5-4 to TRBJ2-6, with TRBD1 identical over 9 bases. CDR3 protein: CASSWDRVGANVLTF. DNA of the CDR3: TGTGCCAGCAGCTGGGACAGGGTTGGGGCCAACGTCCTGACTTTC.